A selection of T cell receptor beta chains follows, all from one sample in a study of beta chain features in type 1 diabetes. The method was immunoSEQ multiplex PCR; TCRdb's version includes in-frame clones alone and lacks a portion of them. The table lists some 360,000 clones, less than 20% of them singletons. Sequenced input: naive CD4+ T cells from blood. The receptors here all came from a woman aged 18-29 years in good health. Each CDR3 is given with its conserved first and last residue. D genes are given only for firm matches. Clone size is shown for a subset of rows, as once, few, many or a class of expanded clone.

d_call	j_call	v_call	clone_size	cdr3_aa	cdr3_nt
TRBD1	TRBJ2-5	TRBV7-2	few	CASSPRTGSQETQYF	TGTGCCAGCAGCCCACGGACAGGGAGCCAAGAGACCCAGTACTTC
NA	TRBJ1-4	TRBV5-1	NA	CASSFTGMSNEKLFF	TGCGCCAGCAGCTTTACAGGGATGTCTAATGAAAAACTGTTTTTT
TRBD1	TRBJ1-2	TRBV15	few	CATSRGTGEGYTF	TGTGCCACCAGCAGAGGTACAGGGGAAGGCTACACCTTC
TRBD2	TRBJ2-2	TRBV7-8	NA	CASSLTGGGMELFF	TGTGCCAGCAGCCTTACCGGCGGGGGAATGGAGCTGTTTTTT
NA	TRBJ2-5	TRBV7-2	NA	CASRSWVETQYF	TGTGCCAGTAGGAGTTGGGTAGAGACCCAGTACTTC
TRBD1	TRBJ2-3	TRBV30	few	CAWSVQGEDTQYF	TGTGCCTGGAGTGTACAGGGGGAAGATACGCAGTATTTT
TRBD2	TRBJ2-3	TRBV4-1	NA	CASRSSGGAPDTQYF	TGCGCCAGCAGGTCGAGCGGGGGGGCCCCAGATACGCAGTATTTT
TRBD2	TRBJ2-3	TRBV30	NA	CAWRLAGARLNTQYF	TGTGCCTGGCGATTAGCGGGCGCCCGACTAAATACGCAGTATTTT
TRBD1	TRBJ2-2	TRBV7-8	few	CASSSRGQGGTGELFF	TGTGCCAGCAGCTCACGGGGACAGGGTGGCACCGGGGAGCTGTTTTTT
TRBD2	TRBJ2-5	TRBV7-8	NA	CASSEGGGVTIQETQYF	TGTGCCAGCAGCGAAGGCGGGGGGGTGACGATCCAAGAGACCCAGTACTTC
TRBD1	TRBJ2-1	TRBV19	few	CASSKGQGAHEQFF	TGTGCCAGTAGTAAGGGACAGGGGGCCCATGAGCAGTTCTTC
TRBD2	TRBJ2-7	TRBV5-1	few	CASSLGGGLQTYEQYF	TGCGCCAGCAGCTTGGGGGGAGGGCTCCAAACCTACGAGCAGTACTTC
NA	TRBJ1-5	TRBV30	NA	CAWSAGGGNQPQHF	TGTGCCTGGAGTGCTGGCGGGGGCAATCAGCCCCAGCATTTT
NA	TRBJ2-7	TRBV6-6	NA	CASSSEGEQYF	TGTGCCAGCAGTTCGGAGGGAGAGCAGTACTTC
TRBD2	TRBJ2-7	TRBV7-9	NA	CASSLGLAGGEQYF	TGTGCCAGCAGCTTAGGTCTAGCGGGAGGCGAGCAGTACTTC
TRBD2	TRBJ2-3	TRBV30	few	CAQERGGPSTDTQYF	TGTGCCCAGGAACGGGGGGGCCCCAGCACAGATACGCAGTATTTT
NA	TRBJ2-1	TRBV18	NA	CASSPGQVTYNEQFF	TGTGCCAGCTCACCAGGGCAGGTGACCTACAATGAGCAGTTCTTC
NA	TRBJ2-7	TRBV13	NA	CASSPDRGIAYEQYF	TGTGCCAGCAGCCCCGATAGGGGTATCGCCTACGAGCAGTACTTC
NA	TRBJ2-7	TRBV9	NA	CASSVELGAYEQYF	TGTGCCAGCAGCGTAGAGCTGGGAGCTTACGAGCAGTACTTC
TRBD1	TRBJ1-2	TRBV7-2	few	CASSSGTGGYGYTF	TGTGCCAGCAGCTCCGGGACAGGGGGATACGGCTACACCTTC
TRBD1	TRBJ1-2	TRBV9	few	CASSVTGDYGYTF	TGTGCCAGCAGCGTTACAGGGGACTATGGCTACACCTTC
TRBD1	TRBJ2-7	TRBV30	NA	CAWSPATGGGEQYF	TGTGCCTGGAGCCCCGCGACAGGGGGAGGCGAGCAGTACTTC
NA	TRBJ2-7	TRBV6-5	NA	CASRTTWHLNEQYF	TGTGCCAGTCGAACAACGTGGCACCTTAACGAGCAGTACTTC
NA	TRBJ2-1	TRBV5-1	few	CASSLAPGSSYNEQFF	TGCGCCAGCAGCTTGGCCCCGGGAAGCTCCTACAATGAGCAGTTCTTC
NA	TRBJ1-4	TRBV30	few	CASTGATNEKLFF	TGTGCCTCGACGGGAGCAACTAATGAAAAACTGTTTTTT
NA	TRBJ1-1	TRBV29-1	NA	CSSGRAEAFF	TGCAGCTCGGGCAGGGCTGAAGCTTTCTTT
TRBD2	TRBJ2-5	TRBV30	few	CAWSPKLAGAHLGETQYF	TGTGCCTGGAGTCCAAAACTAGCGGGGGCACACCTCGGGGAGACCCAGTACTTC
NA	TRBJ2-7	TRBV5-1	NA	CASSVDSRYEQYF	TGCGCCAGCAGCGTGGACAGCCGCTACGAGCAGTACTTC
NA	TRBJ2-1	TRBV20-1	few	CSALNEQFF	TGCAGTGCCCTAAATGAGCAGTTCTTC
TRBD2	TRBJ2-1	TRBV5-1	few	CASSLAAAGEGYNEQFF	TGCGCCAGCAGCTTGGCCGCAGCGGGAGAGGGGTACAATGAGCAGTTCTTC
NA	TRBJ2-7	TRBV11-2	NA	CASSLGEEQYF	TGTGCCAGCAGCTTAGGTGAGGAGCAGTACTTC
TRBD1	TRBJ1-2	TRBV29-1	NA	CSVGGRTGTGYTF	TGCAGCGTTGGGGGACGGACAGGGACCGGCTACACCTTC
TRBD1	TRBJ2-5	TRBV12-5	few	CASGLRQGETQYF	TGTGCTAGTGGTTTGAGACAGGGAGAGACCCAGTACTTC
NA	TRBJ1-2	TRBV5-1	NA	CASSLGDRLNGYTF	TGCGCCAGCAGCTTGGGAGACAGGCTGAATGGCTACACCTTC
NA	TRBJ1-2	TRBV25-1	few	CASSEFGVDYGYTF	TGTGCCAGCAGTGAATTCGGGGTTGACTATGGCTACACCTTC
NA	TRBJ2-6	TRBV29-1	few	CSVEDLYGSGANVLTF	TGCAGCGTTGAAGATCTATATGGCTCTGGGGCCAACGTCCTGACTTTC
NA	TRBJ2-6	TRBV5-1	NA	CASSPNSSPDSGANVLTF	TGCGCCAGCAGCCCTAATTCGAGCCCCGACTCTGGGGCCAACGTCCTGACTTTC
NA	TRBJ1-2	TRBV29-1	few	CSVEGAGRDYGYTF	TGCAGCGTTGAAGGGGCAGGGCGTGACTATGGCTACACCTTC